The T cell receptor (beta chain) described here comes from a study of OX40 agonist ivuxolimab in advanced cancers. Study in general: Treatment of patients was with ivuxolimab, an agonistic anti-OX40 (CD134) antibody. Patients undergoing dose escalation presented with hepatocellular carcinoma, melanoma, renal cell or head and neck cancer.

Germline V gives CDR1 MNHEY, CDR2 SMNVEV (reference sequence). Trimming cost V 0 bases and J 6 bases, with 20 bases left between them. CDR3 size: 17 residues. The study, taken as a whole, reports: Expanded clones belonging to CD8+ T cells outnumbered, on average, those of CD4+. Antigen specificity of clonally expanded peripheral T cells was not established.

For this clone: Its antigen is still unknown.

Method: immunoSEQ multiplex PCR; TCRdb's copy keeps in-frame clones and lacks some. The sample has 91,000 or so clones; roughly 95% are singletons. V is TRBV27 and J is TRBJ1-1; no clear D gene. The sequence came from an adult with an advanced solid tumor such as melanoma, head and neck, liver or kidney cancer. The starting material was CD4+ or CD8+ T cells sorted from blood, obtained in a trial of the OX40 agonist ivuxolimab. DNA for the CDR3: TGTGCCAGCAGTTTATCGATGGGAACGTGGAGAAGCGCTGAAGCTTTCTTT. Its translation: CASSLSMGTWRSAEAFF.